The rows below give T cell receptor beta chains drawn from one sample of a study of T-cell memory formation after mild COVID-19. Using its own MiXCR run on the 5' RACE reads, TCRdb lists one record per CDR3 protein. The sample has under 450,000 distinct CDR3 sequences; approximately 14% are singletons. Input material: PBMCs or a T cell subset sorted from them (not recorded which). The receptors derive from a man between 18 and 29 years old who had mild COVID-19 (a few samples of this study predate the infection). Cell type and time point are not known. Each CDR3 is given with its conserved first and last residue. Fields, in order: V gene, clone size, D gene, J gene, CDR3 protein, CDR3 DNA. The D gene is left open where the match is weak. Clone size is not always given. Where it is, it says once, few, many or a class for expanded clones.

TRBV6-2/TRBV6-3,-,-,TRBJ2-7,CASSSDNLGLEQYF,TGTGCCAGCAGTTCGGACAATTTGGGTCTCGAGCAGTACTTC
TRBV20-1,many,-,TRBJ1-1,CSARASSVMHTEAFF,TGCAGTGCTAGAGCTTCTTCAGTAATGCACACTGAAGCTTTCTTT
TRBV7-3,few,TRBD1,TRBJ1-4,CASSEIGTATLSTNEKLFF,TGTGCCAGCAGCGAGATTGGGACAGCCACCCTCTCAACTAATGAAAAACTGTTTTTT
TRBV11-2,-,TRBD2,TRBJ2-5,CASSLRSFNMAGGPVQQETQYF,TGTGCCAGCAGCTTAAGGTCATTCAACATGGCGGGGGGGCCCGTACAACAAGAGACCCAGTACTTC
TRBV29-1,-,-,TRBJ2-7,CSVEDNVGYEQYF,TGCAGCGTTGAAGATAATGTAGGGTACGAGCAGTACTTC
TRBV28,-,-,TRBJ1-6,CASSLLGRGKNSPLHF,TGTGCCAGCAGTTTATTGGGACGCGGGAAGAATTCACCCCTCCACTTT
TRBV24-1,-,-,TRBJ1-3,CAPRDVISGNTIYF,TGTGCCCCAAGGGACGTGATCTCTGGAAACACCATATATTTT
TRBV25-1,-,-,TRBJ1-5,CASSVSGSNQPQHF,TGTGCCAGCAGTGTCTCAGGGAGCAATCAGCCCCAGCATTTT
TRBV4-2,-,-,TRBJ1-2,CASSGPQNYGYTF,TGTGCCAGCAGCGGGCCACAGAACTATGGCTACACCTTC
TRBV4-2,many,-,TRBJ1-3,CASSDRGSSGNTIYF,TGTGCCAGCAGCGACCGAGGGAGCTCTGGAAACACCATATATTTT
TRBV9,few,-,TRBJ1-1,CASSVASLNTEAFF,TGTGCCAGCAGCGTAGCGTCGTTGAACACTGAAGCTTTCTTT
TRBV6-5,-,-,TRBJ2-1,CASSWGYQGEQFF,TGTGCCAGCAGCTGGGGCTACCAGGGTGAGCAGTTCTTC
TRBV4-1,once,-,TRBJ1-1,CASSQGHGQLNTEAFF,TGCGCCAGCAGCCAAGGGCACGGTCAGTTGAACACTGAAGCTTTCTTT
TRBV11-1,few,-,TRBJ2-5,CASSLRLAGEETQYF,TGTGCCAGCAGCCTACGCCTAGCCGGGGAGGAGACCCAGTACTTC
TRBV20-1,few,TRBD1,TRBJ1-2,CSAVDRVPYGYTF,TGCAGTGCCGTGGACAGGGTTCCCTATGGCTACACCTTC
TRBV5-5,few,-,TRBJ1-1,CASSLTGTSEAFF,TGTGCCAGCAGCTTGACCGGGACAAGTGAAGCTTTCTTT
TRBV11-2,few,-,TRBJ2-1,CASSFQGLVLRFF,TGTGCCAGCAGTTTTCAGGGCCTCGTTTTAAGGTTCTTC
TRBV28,many,-,TRBJ1-1,CASREGTEAFF,TGTGCCAGCAGGGAGGGTACTGAAGCTTTCTTT
TRBV7-3,-,TRBD1,TRBJ2-1,CASSLTPGGAYNEQFF,TGTGCCAGCAGCTTAACCCCAGGGGGCGCGTACAATGAGCAGTTCTTC
TRBV5-1,-,-,TRBJ2-3,CASKSGQGTDTQYF,TGCGCCAGCAAGTCGGGGCAGGGCACAGATACGCAGTATTTT
TRBV29-1,-,-,TRBJ2-1,CSVGRGHEQFF,TGCAGCGTTGGCAGGGGCCATGAGCAGTTCTTC
TRBV20-1,few,TRBD1,TRBJ2-7,CSVWTGTAYEQYF,TGCAGTGTATGGACAGGGACAGCCTACGAGCAGTACTTC
TRBV5-1,-,-,TRBJ2-5,CASRTAGTAQETQYF,TGCGCCAGCAGAACGGCCGGGACTGCGCAAGAGACCCAGTACTTC
TRBV25-1,many,-,TRBJ2-6,CASSAQGSSGANVLTF,TGTGCCAGCAGTGCTCAGGGAAGCTCTGGGGCCAACGTCCTGACTTTC
TRBV5-1,many,TRBD2,TRBJ2-7,CASNTGGGTYEQYF,TGCGCCAGCAACACGGGGGGAGGGACCTACGAGCAGTACTTC
TRBV20-1,-,TRBD2,TRBJ2-5,CSARATGGGETQYF,TGCAGTGCTAGAGCAACGGGGGGAGGAGAGACCCAGTACTTC
TRBV7-2,few,-,TRBJ2-3,CASSLTSTLMDTQYF,TGTGCCAGCAGCTTAACTAGCACCCTAATGGATACGCAGTATTTT
TRBV7-9,few,TRBD1,TRBJ1-2,CASSRDRGLYGYTF,TGTGCCAGCAGCCGGGACAGGGGTTTATATGGATACACCTTC
TRBV5-1,-,-,TRBJ1-1,CASSLEAARYVSMNTEAFF,TGCGCCAGCAGCTTGGAAGCGGCGCGATACGTATCAATGAACACTGAAGCTTTCTTT
TRBV4-3,few,-,TRBJ1-1,CASSQARDTEAFF,TGCGCCAGCAGCCAAGCAAGGGACACTGAAGCTTTCTTT